This entry lists 5 T cell receptor beta chains sequenced from one sample in a study of T cell responses to AZD1222 COVID-19 vaccine. Only in-frame clones appear in the TCRdb table, and some are missing; sequencing was by immunoSEQ multiplex PCR. The table lists approximately 140,000 clones, approximately 90% of them singletons. The material was peripheral blood, obtained 28 days after the second AZD1222 dose. The receptors here all came from an adult who received the AZD1222 COVID-19 vaccine.

This chain connects TRBV11-2 to TRBJ1-2; TRBD1 agrees at 10 bases. The V and J ends lost 1 base and 5 bases, in that order; junction bases with no gene match: 4. The CDR3 runs 15 residues. In germline, CDR1 is SGHAT, CDR2 FQNNGV. The CDR3 spells CASSLVGTGVYGYTF. The CDR3 DNA is TGTGCCAGCAGCTTAGTGGGGACAGGGGTGTATGGCTACACCTTC.

This clone was seen once. This chain links TRBV9 with TRBJ2-3; D is unclear. The V gene's germline CDR1 is SGDLS and CDR2 YYNGEE. The V gene lost 0 bases and the J gene lost 5 bases, with 10 bases spanning the gap. The CDR3 loop spans 14 amino acids. The DNA of the CDR3 is TGTGCCAGCAGCGTAGAGCCAGTTCGAGATACGCAGTATTTT. Translating it yields CASSVEPVRDTQYF.

The DNA of the CDR3 is TGTGCCAGCAGCTTACTCGGGTCCGGGGAGCTGTTTTTT. This gives the protein CASSLLGSGELFF. V gene TRBV7-2 combines with J gene TRBJ2-2; D is undetermined. Germline CDR1 reads SGHTA; CDR2 reads FQGNSA. V gave up 2 bases and J gave up 6 bases, with 7 bases separating them. This CDR3 contains 13 residues.

The rearrangement uses TRBV7-8 and TRBJ2-3; 7 bases map to TRBD2. Germline V gene sequence: CDR1 SGHVS, CDR2 FQNEAQ. With V trimmed by 1 base and J by 1 base, 5 bases remained unmatched. The CDR3 spans 16 residues. CDR3 nucleotide sequence: TGTGCCAGCAGCTTAGTCCTGGCGGGAGGCACAGATACGCAGTATTTT. Amino acids: CASSLVLAGGTDTQYF.

The chain carries TRBV6-9 and TRBJ2-2, with no clear D. CDR3 length: 16 amino acids. Per germline, CDR1 MNHGY and CDR2 SVAAGI. Trimming removed 3 bases from V and 6 bases from J, with 17 bases in between. The CDR3 DNA is TGTGCCAGCAGTTACCGGACGGCCAAGTACGCCGGGGAGCTGTTTTTT. Amino acid sequence: CASSYRTAKYAGELFF.